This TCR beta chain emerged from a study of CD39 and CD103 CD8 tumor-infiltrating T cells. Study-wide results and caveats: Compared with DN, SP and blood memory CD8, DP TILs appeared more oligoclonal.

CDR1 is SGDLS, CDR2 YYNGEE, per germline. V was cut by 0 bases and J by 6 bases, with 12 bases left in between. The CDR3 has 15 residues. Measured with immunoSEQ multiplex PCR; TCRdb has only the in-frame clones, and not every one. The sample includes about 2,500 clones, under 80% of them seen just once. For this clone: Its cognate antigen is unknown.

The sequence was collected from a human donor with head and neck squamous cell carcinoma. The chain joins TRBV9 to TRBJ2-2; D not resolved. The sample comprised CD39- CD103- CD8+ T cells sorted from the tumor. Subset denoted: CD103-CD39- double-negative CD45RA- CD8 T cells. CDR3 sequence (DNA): TGTGCCAGCAGCGTAGAGGCGGCAGCTCCCGGGGAGCTGTTTTTT. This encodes CASSVEAAAPGELFF.